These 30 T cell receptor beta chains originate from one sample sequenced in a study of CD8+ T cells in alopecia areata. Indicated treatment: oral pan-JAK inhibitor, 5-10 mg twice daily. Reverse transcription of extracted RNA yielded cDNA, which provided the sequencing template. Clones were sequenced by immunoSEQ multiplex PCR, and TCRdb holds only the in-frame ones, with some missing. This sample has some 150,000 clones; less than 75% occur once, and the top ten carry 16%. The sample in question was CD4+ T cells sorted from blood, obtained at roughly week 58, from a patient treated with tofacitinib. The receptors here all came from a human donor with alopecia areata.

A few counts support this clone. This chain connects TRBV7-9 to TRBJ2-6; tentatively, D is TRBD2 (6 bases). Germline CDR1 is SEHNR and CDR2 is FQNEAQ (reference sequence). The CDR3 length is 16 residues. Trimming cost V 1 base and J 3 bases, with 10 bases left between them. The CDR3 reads CASSLVGTGGANVLTF. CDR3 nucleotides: TGTGCCAGCAGCTTAGTAGGGACTGGTGGGGCCAACGTCCTGACTTTC.

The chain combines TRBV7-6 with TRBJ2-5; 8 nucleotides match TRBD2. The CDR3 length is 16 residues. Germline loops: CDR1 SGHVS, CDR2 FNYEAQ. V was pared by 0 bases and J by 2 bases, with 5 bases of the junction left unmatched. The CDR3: CASSLAALAGQETQYF. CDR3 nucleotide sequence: TGTGCCAGCAGCTTAGCGGCCTTAGCGGGGCAAGAGACCCAGTACTTC.

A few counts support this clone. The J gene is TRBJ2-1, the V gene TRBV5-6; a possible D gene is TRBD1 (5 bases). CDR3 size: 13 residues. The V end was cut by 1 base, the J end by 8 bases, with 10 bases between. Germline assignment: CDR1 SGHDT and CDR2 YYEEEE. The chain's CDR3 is CASSLPSGYEQFF. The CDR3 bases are TGTGCCAGCAGCTTGCCTTCAGGGTATGAGCAGTTCTTC.

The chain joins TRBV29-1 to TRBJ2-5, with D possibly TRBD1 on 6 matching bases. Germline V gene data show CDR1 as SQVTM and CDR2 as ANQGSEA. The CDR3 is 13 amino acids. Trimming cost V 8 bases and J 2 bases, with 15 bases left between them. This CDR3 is CSSAGTQQETQYF. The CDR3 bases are TGCAGCTCGGCCGGGACACAGCAAGAGACCCAGTACTTC.

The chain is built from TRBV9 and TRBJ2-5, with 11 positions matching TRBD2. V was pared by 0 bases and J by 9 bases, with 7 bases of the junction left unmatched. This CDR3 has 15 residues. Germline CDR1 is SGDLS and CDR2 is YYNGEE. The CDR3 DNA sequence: TGTGCCAGCAGCGTAGGACTAGCGGGGCCCTCAGCCCAGTACTTC. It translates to CASSVGLAGPSAQYF.

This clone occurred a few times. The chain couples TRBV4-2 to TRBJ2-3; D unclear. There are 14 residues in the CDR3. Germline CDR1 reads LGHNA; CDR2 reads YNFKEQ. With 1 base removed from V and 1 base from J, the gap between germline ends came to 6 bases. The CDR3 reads CASSQAVRTDTQYF. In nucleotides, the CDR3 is TGTGCCAGCAGCCAAGCCGTCCGCACAGATACGCAGTATTTT.

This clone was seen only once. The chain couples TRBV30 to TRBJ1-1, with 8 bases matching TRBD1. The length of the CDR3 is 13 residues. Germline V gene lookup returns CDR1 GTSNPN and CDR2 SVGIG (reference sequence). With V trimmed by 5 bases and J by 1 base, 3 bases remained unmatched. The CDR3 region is CAWAGTGNTEAFF. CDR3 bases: TGTGCCTGGGCGGGGACAGGGAACACTGAAGCTTTCTTT. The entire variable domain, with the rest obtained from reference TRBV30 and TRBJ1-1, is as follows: SQTIHQWPATLVQPVGSPLSLECTVEGTSNPNLYWYRQAAGRGLQLLFYSVGIGQISSEVPQNLSASRPQDRQFILSSKKLLLSDSGFYLCAWAGTGNTEAFFGQGTRLTVV.

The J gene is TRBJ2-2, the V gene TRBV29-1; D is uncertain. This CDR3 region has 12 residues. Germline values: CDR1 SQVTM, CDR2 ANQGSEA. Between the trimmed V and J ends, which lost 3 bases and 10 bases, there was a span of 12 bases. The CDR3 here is CSVDGVGQELFF. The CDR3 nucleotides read TGCAGCGTTGACGGTGTCGGCCAGGAGCTGTTTTTT.

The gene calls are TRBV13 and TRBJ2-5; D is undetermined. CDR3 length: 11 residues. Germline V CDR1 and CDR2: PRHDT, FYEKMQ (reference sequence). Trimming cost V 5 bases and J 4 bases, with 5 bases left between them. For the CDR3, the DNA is TGTGCCAGCAGCGCCTTAGAGACCCAGTACTTC. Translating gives CASSALETQYF.

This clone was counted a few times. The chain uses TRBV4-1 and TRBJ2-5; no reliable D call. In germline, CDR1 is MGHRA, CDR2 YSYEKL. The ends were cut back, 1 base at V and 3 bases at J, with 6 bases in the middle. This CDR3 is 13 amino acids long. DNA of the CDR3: TGCGCCAGCAGCCAAGGACCCGAAGAGACCCAGTACTTC. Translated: CASSQGPEETQYF.

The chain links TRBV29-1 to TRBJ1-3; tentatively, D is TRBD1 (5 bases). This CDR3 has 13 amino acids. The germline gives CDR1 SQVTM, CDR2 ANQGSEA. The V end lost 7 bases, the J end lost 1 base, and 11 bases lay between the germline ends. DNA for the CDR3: TGCAGCGCCTACGGGGGATCTGGAAACACCATATATTTT. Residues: CSAYGGSGNTIYF.

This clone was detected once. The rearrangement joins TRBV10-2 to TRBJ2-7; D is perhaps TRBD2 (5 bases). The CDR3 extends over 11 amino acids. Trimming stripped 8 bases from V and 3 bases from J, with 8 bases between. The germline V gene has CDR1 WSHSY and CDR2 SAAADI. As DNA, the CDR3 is TGCGCCAGCGGACGGGACTACGAGCAGTACTTC. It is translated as CASGRDYEQYF.

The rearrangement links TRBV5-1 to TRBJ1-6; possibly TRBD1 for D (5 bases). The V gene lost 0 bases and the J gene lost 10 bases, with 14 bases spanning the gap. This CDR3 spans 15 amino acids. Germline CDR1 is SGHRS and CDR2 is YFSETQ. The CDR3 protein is CASSLAGGARSPLHF. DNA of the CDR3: TGCGCCAGCAGCTTGGCCGGGGGAGCGAGATCACCCCTCCACTTT.

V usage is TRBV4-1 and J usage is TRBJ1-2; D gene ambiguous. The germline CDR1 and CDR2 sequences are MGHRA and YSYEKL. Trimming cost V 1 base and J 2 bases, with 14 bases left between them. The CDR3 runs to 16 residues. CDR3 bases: TGCGCCAGCAGCCAAGCAGACACCCGCTCGAACTATGGCTACACCTTC. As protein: CASSQADTRSNYGYTF.

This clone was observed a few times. CDR3: CSGTSGGLDTQYF. The CDR3 DNA is TGCAGCGGGACTAGCGGGGGGCTGGATACGCAGTATTTT. The chain links TRBV29-1 to TRBJ2-3; 14 bases line up with TRBD2. Germline V lookup: CDR1 SQVTM, CDR2 ANQGSEA. The junction had 3 bases not matched to a gene; V was cut back by 7 bases and J by 6 bases. The CDR3 loop spans 13 amino acids.

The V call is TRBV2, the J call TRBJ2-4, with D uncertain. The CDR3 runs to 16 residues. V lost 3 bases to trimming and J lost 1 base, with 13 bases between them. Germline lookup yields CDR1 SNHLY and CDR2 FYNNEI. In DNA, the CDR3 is TGTGCCAGCAGTGAGATGGAGTTATCGGCCAAAAACATTCAGTACTTC. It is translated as CASSEMELSAKNIQYF.

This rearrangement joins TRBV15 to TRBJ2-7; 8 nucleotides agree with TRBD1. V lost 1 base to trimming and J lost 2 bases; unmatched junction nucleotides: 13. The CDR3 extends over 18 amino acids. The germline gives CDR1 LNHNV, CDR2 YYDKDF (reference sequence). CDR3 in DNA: TGTGCCACCAGCAGAGGACACCGCGGACAGGGAGTCCCCTACGAGCAGTACTTC. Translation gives CATSRGHRGQGVPYEQYF.

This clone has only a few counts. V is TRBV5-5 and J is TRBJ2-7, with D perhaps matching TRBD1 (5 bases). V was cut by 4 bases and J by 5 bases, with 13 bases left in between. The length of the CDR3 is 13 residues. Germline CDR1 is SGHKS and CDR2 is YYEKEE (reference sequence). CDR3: CASSLQTDNEQYF. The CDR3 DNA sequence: TGTGCCAGCAGCCTACAGACGGACAACGAGCAGTACTTC.

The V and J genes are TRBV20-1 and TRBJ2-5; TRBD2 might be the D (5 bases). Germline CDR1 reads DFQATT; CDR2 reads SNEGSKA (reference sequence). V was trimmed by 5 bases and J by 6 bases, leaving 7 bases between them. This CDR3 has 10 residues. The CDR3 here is CSAVGKTQYF. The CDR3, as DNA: TGCAGTGCTGTCGGGAAGACCCAGTACTTC.

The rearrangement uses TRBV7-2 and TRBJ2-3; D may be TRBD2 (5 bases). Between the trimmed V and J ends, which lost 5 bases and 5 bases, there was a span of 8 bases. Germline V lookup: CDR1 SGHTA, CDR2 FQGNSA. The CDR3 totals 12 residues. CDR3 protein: CASSPSGDTQYF. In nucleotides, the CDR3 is TGTGCCAGCAGCCCGAGCGGAGATACGCAGTATTTT.

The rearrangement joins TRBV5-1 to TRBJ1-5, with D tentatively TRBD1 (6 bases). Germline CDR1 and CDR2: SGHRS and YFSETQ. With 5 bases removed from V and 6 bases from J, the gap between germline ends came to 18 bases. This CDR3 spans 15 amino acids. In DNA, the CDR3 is TGCGCCAGCAGATTGACAGGTGCTCTTGGTCAGCCCCAGCATTTT. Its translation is CASRLTGALGQPQHF.

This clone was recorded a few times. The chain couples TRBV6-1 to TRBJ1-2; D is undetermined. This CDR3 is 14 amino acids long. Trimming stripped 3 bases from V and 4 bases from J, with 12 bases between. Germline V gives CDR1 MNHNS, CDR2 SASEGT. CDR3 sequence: CASSDRGSGYGYTF. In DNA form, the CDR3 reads TGTGCCAGCAGTGATAGAGGGTCCGGCTATGGCTACACCTTC.

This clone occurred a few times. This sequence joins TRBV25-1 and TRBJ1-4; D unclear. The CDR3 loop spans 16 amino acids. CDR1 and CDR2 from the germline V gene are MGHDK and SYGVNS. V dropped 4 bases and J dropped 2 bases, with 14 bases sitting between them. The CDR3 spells CASSAGNGLTNEKLFF. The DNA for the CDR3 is TGTGCCAGCAGTGCCGGGAACGGGCTCACTAATGAAAAACTGTTTTTT.

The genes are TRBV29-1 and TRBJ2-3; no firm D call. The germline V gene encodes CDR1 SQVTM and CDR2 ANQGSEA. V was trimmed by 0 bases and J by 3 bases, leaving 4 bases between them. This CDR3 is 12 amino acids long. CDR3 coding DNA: TGCAGCGTTGAAGAGGCGACAGATACGCAGTATTTT. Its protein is CSVEEATDTQYF.

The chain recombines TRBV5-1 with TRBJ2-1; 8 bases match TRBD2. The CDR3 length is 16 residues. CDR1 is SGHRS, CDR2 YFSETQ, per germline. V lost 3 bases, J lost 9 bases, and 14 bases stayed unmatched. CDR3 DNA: TGCGCCAGCAGCTCACTTAGGACTAGCCCAAGCGGTGAGCAGTTCTTC. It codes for CASSSLRTSPSGEQFF.

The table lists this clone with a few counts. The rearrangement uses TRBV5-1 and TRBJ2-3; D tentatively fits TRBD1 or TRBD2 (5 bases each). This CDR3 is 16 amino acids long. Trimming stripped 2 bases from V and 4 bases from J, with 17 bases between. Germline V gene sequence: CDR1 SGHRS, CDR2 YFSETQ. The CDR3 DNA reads TGCGCCAGCAGCTTACAAACGGGACGAGGCGCAGATACGCAGTATTTT. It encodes CASSLQTGRGADTQYF.

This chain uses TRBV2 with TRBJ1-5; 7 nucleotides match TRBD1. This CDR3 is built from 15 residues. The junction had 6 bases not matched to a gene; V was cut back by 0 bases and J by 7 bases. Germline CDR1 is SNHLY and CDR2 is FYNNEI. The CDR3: CASSEARQGGQPQHF. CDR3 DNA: TGTGCCAGCAGTGAAGCTCGACAGGGTGGACAGCCCCAGCATTTT.

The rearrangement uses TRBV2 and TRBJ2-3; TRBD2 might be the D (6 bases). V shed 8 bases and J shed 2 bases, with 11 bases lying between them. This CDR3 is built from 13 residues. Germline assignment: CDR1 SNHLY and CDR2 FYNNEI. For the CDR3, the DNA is TGTGCCAGCGGACCGGGGGACACAGATACGCAGTATTTT. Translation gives CASGPGDTDTQYF.

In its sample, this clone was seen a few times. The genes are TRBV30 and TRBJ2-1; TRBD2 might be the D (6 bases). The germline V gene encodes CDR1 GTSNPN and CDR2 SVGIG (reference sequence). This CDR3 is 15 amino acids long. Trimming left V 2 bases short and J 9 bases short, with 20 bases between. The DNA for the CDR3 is TGTGCCTGGAGTCGGACGGGGATTGTGCGGGGTGAGCAGTTCTTC. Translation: CAWSRTGIVRGEQFF. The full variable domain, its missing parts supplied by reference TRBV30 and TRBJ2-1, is SQTIHQWPATLVQPVGSPLSLECTVEGTSNPNLYWYRQAAGRGLQLLFYSVGIGQISSEVPQNLSASRPQDRQFILSSKKLLLSDSGFYLCAWSRTGIVRGEQFFGPGTRLTVL.

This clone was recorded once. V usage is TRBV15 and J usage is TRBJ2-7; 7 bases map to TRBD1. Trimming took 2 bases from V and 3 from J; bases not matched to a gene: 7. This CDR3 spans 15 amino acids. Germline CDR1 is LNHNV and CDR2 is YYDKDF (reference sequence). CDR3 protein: CATSRPMGQNYEQYF. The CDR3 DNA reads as TGTGCCACCAGCAGACCGATGGGACAGAACTACGAGCAGTACTTC.